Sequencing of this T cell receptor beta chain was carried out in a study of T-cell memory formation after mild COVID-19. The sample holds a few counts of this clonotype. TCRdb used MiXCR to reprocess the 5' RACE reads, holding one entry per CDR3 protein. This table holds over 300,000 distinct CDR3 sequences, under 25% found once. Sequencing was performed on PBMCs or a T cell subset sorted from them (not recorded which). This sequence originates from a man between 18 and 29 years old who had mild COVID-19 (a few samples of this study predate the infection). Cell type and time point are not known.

Here the CDR3 reads CASSFLSYEQYF. The CDR3 nucleotides read TGTGCCAGCAGCTTTTTGAGCTACGAGCAGTACTTC. The rearrangement links TRBV5-4 to TRBJ2-7, with unresolved D. There are 12 residues in the CDR3. The V gene lost 2 bases and the J gene lost 3 bases, with 6 bases spanning the gap. Per germline, CDR1 SGHNT and CDR2 YYREEE (reference sequence).